Listed below are T cell receptor beta chains from one sample, sequenced in a study of blood T cell repertoires in COVID-19. This table comes from immunoSEQ multiplex PCR, and its TCRdb copy is limited to in-frame clones, with some not included. The table shows about 160,000 clones, with about 85% occurring only once. Material: PBMCs or T cells enriched from blood (not recorded which). The receptors were sampled from a woman between 40 and 50 years old with acute COVID-19. Both conserved end residues are part of each CDR3. A D gene is named only where the DNA matches it firmly. The listing skips clone size in some rows; elsewhere it reads once, few, many or a size class.

j_call: TRBJ2-1
d_call: .
v_call: TRBV4-1
clone_size: .
cdr3_aa: CASSLTRDILYNEQFF
cdr3_nt: TGCGCCAGCAGCCTCACCCGGGACATATTATACAATGAGCAGTTCTTC

j_call: TRBJ2-6
d_call: .
v_call: TRBV15
clone_size: once
cdr3_aa: CATTVGANVLTF
cdr3_nt: TGTGCCACCACGGTTGGGGCCAACGTCCTGACTTTC

j_call: TRBJ1-1
d_call: .
v_call: TRBV6-6
clone_size: .
cdr3_aa: CASSYFAETNTEAFF
cdr3_nt: TGTGCCAGCAGTTACTTTGCGGAAACGAACACTGAAGCTTTCTTT

j_call: TRBJ1-2
d_call: .
v_call: TRBV2
clone_size: .
cdr3_aa: CASSEDSRYGYTF
cdr3_nt: TGTGCCAGCAGTGAGGACAGTCGGTATGGCTACACCTTC

j_call: TRBJ2-7
d_call: TRBD1
v_call: TRBV27
clone_size: .
cdr3_aa: CASSFRDRGYEQYF
cdr3_nt: TGTGCCAGCAGTTTCCGGGACAGGGGCTACGAGCAGTACTTC

j_call: TRBJ1-3
d_call: TRBD1
v_call: TRBV4-2
clone_size: .
cdr3_aa: CASSQEPGQGRGGNTIYF
cdr3_nt: TGTGCCAGCAGCCAAGAGCCCGGACAGGGACGCGGTGGAAACACCATATATTTT

j_call: TRBJ1-1
d_call: .
v_call: TRBV13
clone_size: .
cdr3_aa: CASSFSPHNPEAFF
cdr3_nt: TGTGCCAGCAGCTTTTCTCCACACAACCCCGAAGCTTTCTTT

j_call: TRBJ1-3
d_call: .
v_call: TRBV5-8
clone_size: .
cdr3_aa: CASSGNRISGNTIYF
cdr3_nt: TGTGCCAGCAGCGGAAACAGGATCTCTGGAAACACCATATATTTT

j_call: TRBJ2-3
d_call: .
v_call: TRBV4-2
clone_size: .
cdr3_aa: CASSRRGDHTDTQYF
cdr3_nt: TGTGCCAGCAGCCGCCGCGGGGACCACACAGATACGCAGTATTTT

j_call: TRBJ2-3
d_call: .
v_call: TRBV7-9
clone_size: .
cdr3_aa: CASSPSGSGLTDTQYF
cdr3_nt: TGTGCCAGCAGCCCCTCAGGGAGCGGGCTTACAGATACGCAGTATTTT

j_call: TRBJ2-7
d_call: TRBD2
v_call: TRBV5-1
clone_size: .
cdr3_aa: CASSFQTSGNYEQYF
cdr3_nt: TGCGCCAGCAGCTTTCAGACTAGCGGGAACTACGAGCAGTACTTC

j_call: TRBJ1-4
d_call: TRBD1
v_call: TRBV18
clone_size: many
cdr3_aa: CASSPLQGSGEKLFF
cdr3_nt: TGTGCCAGCTCACCACTACAGGGGTCGGGTGAAAAACTGTTTTTT

j_call: TRBJ1-2
d_call: TRBD1
v_call: TRBV7-6
clone_size: .
cdr3_aa: CASSSQPGQDGFSNYGYTF
cdr3_nt: TGTGCCAGCAGCTCGCAACCCGGACAGGACGGATTTTCCAACTATGGCTACACCTTC

j_call: TRBJ2-7
d_call: .
v_call: TRBV9
clone_size: .
cdr3_aa: CASSVVGWGIRGLSSYEQYF
cdr3_nt: TGTGCCAGCAGCGTAGTCGGGTGGGGTATCCGCGGGTTGAGCTCCTACGAGCAGTACTTC

j_call: TRBJ1-6
d_call: TRBD1
v_call: TRBV7-9
clone_size: .
cdr3_aa: CASRLDRNSPLHF
cdr3_nt: TGTGCCAGCAGACTGGACAGGAATTCACCCCTCCACTTT

j_call: TRBJ2-1
d_call: TRBD2
v_call: TRBV6-1
clone_size: .
cdr3_aa: CASSEPRTSGYNEQFF
cdr3_nt: TGTGCCAGCAGTGAACCTAGGACTAGCGGATACAATGAGCAGTTCTTC

j_call: TRBJ1-1
d_call: .
v_call: TRBV11-1
clone_size: .
cdr3_aa: CASSLGEGVEAFF
cdr3_nt: TGTGCCAGCAGCTTGGGGGAGGGCGTTGAAGCTTTCTTT

j_call: TRBJ2-7
d_call: TRBD2
v_call: TRBV9
clone_size: .
cdr3_aa: CASSADASGLYEQYF
cdr3_nt: TGTGCCAGCAGCGCAGATGCTAGCGGACTCTACGAGCAGTACTTC

j_call: TRBJ1-1
d_call: .
v_call: TRBV18
clone_size: .
cdr3_aa: CASSPSQQGGGTEAFF
cdr3_nt: TGTGCCAGCTCACCATCACAACAGGGCGGAGGCACTGAAGCTTTCTTT

j_call: TRBJ1-1
d_call: .
v_call: TRBV2
clone_size: few
cdr3_aa: CASSEWVANTEAFF
cdr3_nt: TGTGCCAGCAGTGAATGGGTAGCCAACACTGAAGCTTTCTTT

j_call: TRBJ2-2
d_call: TRBD2
v_call: TRBV24-1
clone_size: .
cdr3_aa: CATSDSGTSGTGELFF
cdr3_nt: TGTGCCACCAGTGATTCCGGGACTAGCGGGACCGGGGAGCTGTTTTTT

j_call: TRBJ2-1
d_call: TRBD2
v_call: TRBV9
clone_size: .
cdr3_aa: CASSVGGLAGGGEQFF
cdr3_nt: TGTGCCAGCAGCGTGGGGGGACTAGCGGGAGGAGGTGAGCAGTTCTTC

j_call: TRBJ2-1
d_call: TRBD1
v_call: TRBV7-9
clone_size: .
cdr3_aa: CASSKTGQAYNEQFF
cdr3_nt: TGTGCCAGCAGCAAAACCGGACAGGCCTACAATGAGCAGTTCTTC

j_call: TRBJ2-1
d_call: .
v_call: TRBV3-1/TRBV3-2
clone_size: .
cdr3_aa: CASSQGGESEQFF
cdr3_nt: TGTGCCAGCAGCCAAGGGGGGGAATCCGAGCAGTTCTTC

j_call: TRBJ2-5
d_call: TRBD2
v_call: TRBV4-2
clone_size: .
cdr3_aa: CASSPPLAGEEKTQYF
cdr3_nt: TGTGCCAGCAGCCCCCCATTAGCGGGAGAGGAGAAGACCCAGTACTTC

j_call: TRBJ2-4
d_call: TRBD1
v_call: TRBV27
clone_size: .
cdr3_aa: CASSLSLGQGLAKNIQYF
cdr3_nt: TGTGCCAGCAGTTTAAGTTTGGGACAGGGGTTGGCCAAAAACATTCAGTACTTC

j_call: TRBJ2-5
d_call: .
v_call: TRBV19
clone_size: .
cdr3_aa: CASSLQGLRETQYF
cdr3_nt: TGTGCCAGTAGTCTCCAGGGTTTACGAGAGACCCAGTACTTC

j_call: TRBJ2-7
d_call: TRBD2
v_call: TRBV6-1
clone_size: .
cdr3_aa: CASSEGGTRVEQYF
cdr3_nt: TGTGCCAGCAGTGAAGGTGGGACTAGGGTCGAGCAGTACTTC

j_call: TRBJ1-1
d_call: .
v_call: TRBV5-6
clone_size: .
cdr3_aa: CASSFWRAGGEAFF
cdr3_nt: TGTGCCAGCAGCTTCTGGCGGGCCGGTGGAGAAGCTTTCTTT

j_call: TRBJ1-4
d_call: TRBD1
v_call: TRBV7-9
clone_size: .
cdr3_aa: CASSPLRQGANLGEKLFF
cdr3_nt: TGTGCCAGCAGCCCCTTAAGACAGGGGGCTAATCTTGGTGAAAAACTGTTTTTT

j_call: TRBJ1-1
d_call: .
v_call: TRBV5-1
clone_size: .
cdr3_aa: CASGGDLNTEAFF
cdr3_nt: TGCGCCAGCGGGGGGGACCTGAACACTGAAGCTTTCTTT

j_call: TRBJ1-1
d_call: TRBD1
v_call: TRBV7-2
clone_size: .
cdr3_aa: CASSLWTGTNTEAFF
cdr3_nt: TGTGCCAGCAGCCTATGGACAGGGACGAACACTGAAGCTTTCTTT

j_call: TRBJ2-6
d_call: TRBD2
v_call: TRBV4-2
clone_size: .
cdr3_aa: CASSQEVLTSVSSGANVLTF
cdr3_nt: TGTGCCAGCAGCCAAGAAGTCCTGACTAGCGTCTCCTCTGGGGCCAACGTCCTGACTTTC

j_call: TRBJ2-5
d_call: .
v_call: TRBV19
clone_size: .
cdr3_aa: CASSIVGALETQYF
cdr3_nt: TGTGCCAGTAGTATAGTGGGGGCTCTGGAGACCCAGTACTTC

j_call: TRBJ2-5
d_call: TRBD2
v_call: TRBV4-1
clone_size: .
cdr3_aa: CASSQGTTSGNQETQYF
cdr3_nt: TGCGCCAGCAGCCAAGGAACCACTAGCGGGAACCAAGAGACCCAGTACTTC

j_call: TRBJ2-3
d_call: TRBD1
v_call: TRBV5-1
clone_size: .
cdr3_aa: CASSPQGASDTQYF
cdr3_nt: TGCGCCAGCAGCCCACAGGGGGCCTCAGATACGCAGTATTTT

j_call: TRBJ2-7
d_call: TRBD2
v_call: TRBV29-1
clone_size: once
cdr3_aa: CSVPGTSGYEQYF
cdr3_nt: TGCAGCGTTCCCGGGACTAGCGGCTACGAGCAGTACTTC

j_call: TRBJ2-3
d_call: TRBD2
v_call: TRBV5-1
clone_size: .
cdr3_aa: CASSSTSGSARDTQYF
cdr3_nt: TGCGCCAGCAGCTCGACTAGCGGGAGCGCGCGAGATACGCAGTATTTT

j_call: TRBJ2-5
d_call: TRBD2
v_call: TRBV5-1
clone_size: .
cdr3_aa: CASRLGPLAGGTGETQYF
cdr3_nt: TGCGCCAGCAGATTAGGACCCTTGGCGGGAGGGACCGGAGAGACCCAGTACTTC

j_call: TRBJ1-6
d_call: .
v_call: TRBV7-2
clone_size: .
cdr3_aa: CASSLNSLGRNSPLHF
cdr3_nt: TGTGCCAGCAGCTTAAATTCTTTGGGCAGGAACTCACCCCTCCACTTT

j_call: TRBJ1-3
d_call: .
v_call: TRBV7-9
clone_size: .
cdr3_aa: CASSLGGNTIYF
cdr3_nt: TGTGCCAGCAGCTTAGGAGGGAACACCATATATTTT

j_call: TRBJ2-5
d_call: TRBD2
v_call: TRBV7-8
clone_size: .
cdr3_aa: CASTPRGGVQETQYF
cdr3_nt: TGTGCCAGCACCCCGCGGGGGGGGGTTCAAGAGACCCAGTACTTC

j_call: TRBJ1-2
d_call: TRBD1
v_call: TRBV6-6
clone_size: .
cdr3_aa: CASSPGGSGYGYTF
cdr3_nt: TGTGCCAGCAGCCCAGGGGGTTCTGGCTATGGCTACACCTTC

j_call: TRBJ1-2
d_call: .
v_call: TRBV6-5
clone_size: few
cdr3_aa: CASSYLQTGQGYGYTF
cdr3_nt: TGTGCCAGCAGTTACCTTCAGACAGGCCAGGGCTATGGCTACACCTTC

j_call: TRBJ1-1
d_call: .
v_call: TRBV30
clone_size: .
cdr3_aa: CAWSVGGTNTEAFF
cdr3_nt: TGTGCCTGGAGTGTAGGGGGTACGAACACTGAAGCTTTCTTT

j_call: TRBJ2-1
d_call: TRBD2
v_call: TRBV9
clone_size: .
cdr3_aa: CASSPTDQRGVNEQFF
cdr3_nt: TGTGCCAGCAGCCCGACTGACCAGCGGGGGGTCAATGAGCAGTTCTTC

j_call: TRBJ2-3
d_call: .
v_call: TRBV19
clone_size: .
cdr3_aa: CASSINEVTDTQYF
cdr3_nt: TGTGCCAGTAGTATTAATGAGGTCACAGATACGCAGTATTTT

j_call: TRBJ1-5
d_call: .
v_call: TRBV2
clone_size: .
cdr3_aa: CASSDSWTGGNQPQHF
cdr3_nt: TGTGCCAGCAGTGATTCGTGGACGGGGGGAAATCAGCCCCAGCATTTT

j_call: TRBJ2-3
d_call: .
v_call: TRBV20-1
clone_size: .
cdr3_aa: CSASYGASGLTDTQYF
cdr3_nt: TGCAGTGCTAGTTACGGGGCGAGCGGGCTCACAGATACGCAGTATTTT

j_call: TRBJ2-1
d_call: TRBD2
v_call: TRBV6-1
clone_size: .
cdr3_aa: CASSETPAGLAGGVQFF
cdr3_nt: TGTGCCAGCAGTGAAACTCCCGCCGGACTAGCGGGAGGGGTTCAGTTCTTC

j_call: TRBJ2-7
d_call: TRBD2
v_call: TRBV19
clone_size: .
cdr3_aa: CASSSTGLTYEQYF
cdr3_nt: TGTGCCAGTAGTTCAACGGGACTAACCTACGAGCAGTACTTC

j_call: TRBJ1-6
d_call: .
v_call: TRBV6-5
clone_size: .
cdr3_aa: CASRDSGGRNSPLHF
cdr3_nt: TGTGCCAGCAGGGACAGCGGGGGACGGAATTCACCCCTCCACTTT

j_call: TRBJ2-5
d_call: .
v_call: TRBV11-3
clone_size: once
cdr3_aa: CASSLGIDRTGETQYF
cdr3_nt: TGTGCCAGCAGCTTAGGGATCGACAGGACGGGAGAGACCCAGTACTTC

j_call: TRBJ2-3
d_call: TRBD1
v_call: TRBV7-6
clone_size: .
cdr3_aa: CASSLGQGTDTQYF
cdr3_nt: TGTGCCAGCAGCCTGGGACAGGGCACAGATACGCAGTATTTT

j_call: TRBJ2-1
d_call: .
v_call: TRBV21-1
clone_size: .
cdr3_aa: CASSEGDRAGLAGRRSEQFF
cdr3_nt: TGTGCCTCAAGCGAAGGGGACAGGGCGGGACTAGCGGGGCGGAGGAGTGAGCAGTTCTTC

j_call: TRBJ2-7
d_call: .
v_call: TRBV19
clone_size: .
cdr3_aa: CASSWAHGDEQYF
cdr3_nt: TGTGCCAGTAGTTGGGCCCACGGTGACGAGCAGTACTTC

j_call: TRBJ1-1
d_call: TRBD1
v_call: TRBV12-3/TRBV12-4
clone_size: .
cdr3_aa: CASRGQQGTEAFF
cdr3_nt: TGTGCCAGCAGGGGACAGCAGGGTACGGAAGCTTTCTTT

j_call: TRBJ2-3
d_call: TRBD2
v_call: TRBV5-1
clone_size: .
cdr3_aa: CASSLGLAGVADTQYF
cdr3_nt: TGCGCCAGCAGCTTGGGACTAGCGGGTGTAGCAGATACGCAGTATTTT